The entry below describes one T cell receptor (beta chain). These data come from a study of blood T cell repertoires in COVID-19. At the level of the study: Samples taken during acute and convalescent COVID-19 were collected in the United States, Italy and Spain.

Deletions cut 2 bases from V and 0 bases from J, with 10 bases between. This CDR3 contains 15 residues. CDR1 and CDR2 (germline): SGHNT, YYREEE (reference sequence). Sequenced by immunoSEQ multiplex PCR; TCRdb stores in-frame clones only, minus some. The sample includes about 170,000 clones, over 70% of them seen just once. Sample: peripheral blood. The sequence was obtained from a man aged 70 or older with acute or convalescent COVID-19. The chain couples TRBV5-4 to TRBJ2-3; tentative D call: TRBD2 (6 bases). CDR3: CASSLFSGSTDTQYF. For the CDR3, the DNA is TGTGCCAGCAGCTTATTTAGCGGAAGCACAGATACGCAGTATTTT.